This T cell receptor (beta chain) emerged from a study of metastatic and nonmetastatic thyroid tumors. Study summary: For malignant and benign thyroid patients, tumor or nodule tissue and blood were the sources whose repertoires were compared. Study observations and caveats: Benign nodules were reported to have significantly lower TCR beta diversity than malignant thyroid tumors, in blood and tumor.

Thyroid surgery was preceded by no treatment in any patient. Authors' data handling: In papillary thyroid cancer, a distant-metastasis classifier was built using CDR3 differences across clinicopathological groups. Using MiXCR, TCRdb re-called clones from the PCR reads. The V and J calls reflect TCRdb's pipeline rather than the authors' work. The sample records about 14,000 clones, 30% to 35% being singletons. The CDR3 sequence is 14 residues long. Germline V gene data show CDR1 as MNHEY and CDR2 as SVGEGT. V gave up 5 bases and J gave up 0 bases, with 10 bases separating them. This clone was picked up a small number of times. Its antigen remains unidentified.

The rearrangement links TRBV6-2 or TRBV6-3 to TRBJ1-1; D is uncertain. This receptor was obtained from a female donor with papillary thyroid cancer or a benign thyroid nodule (not recorded which). Some clones in this sample may be carry-over from other donors' samples. The sequenced sample consisted of tumor tissue. The CDR3 loop reads CASSLTPMNTEAFF. The DNA for the CDR3 is TGTGCCAGCAGTCTGACCCCCATGAACACTGAAGCTTTCTTT.